Listed below are T cell receptor beta chains from one sample, sequenced in a study of response to subunit inactivated influenza vaccine. TCRdb redid the calling of the RT-PCR reads with MiXCR, one entry per CDR3 protein. The table records 500,000 to 600,000 distinct CDR3 sequences, 15% to 20% of them present only once. Material: CD4+ T cells sorted from PBMCs, obtained less than 30 months after vaccination. All receptors derive from a man between 50 and 70 years old who received an inactivated influenza vaccine. Each CDR3 is given without its conserved first and last residue. The D gene is left open where the match is weak.

j_call	d_call	v_call	cdr3_aa
TRBJ1-2	-	TRBV4-3	ASSQELVLSGLNYGYT
TRBJ2-1	-	TRBV5-1	ASSLGGRGSPDEQF
TRBJ2-7	-	TRBV7-6	ASSPITGNLMGEQY
TRBJ2-1	-	TRBV4-3	ASSPEGGSSYNEQF
TRBJ2-2	-	TRBV29-1	SVEVAGPTGELF
TRBJ2-5	-	TRBV7-9	ASSHRASLLETQY
TRBJ2-3	TRBD2	TRBV4-1	ASSRGGDADTQY
TRBJ2-1	-	TRBV10-3	AAGTYNEQF
TRBJ2-1	TRBD1	TRBV12-3/TRBV12-4	ASSPTGVSEQF
TRBJ2-7	-	TRBV3-1	ASSPLDGHYEQY
TRBJ2-7	-	TRBV21-1	ASRRSDRAKSYEQY
TRBJ2-2	-	TRBV9	ASSVAGHDTGELF
TRBJ1-4	-	TRBV20-1	SARRTASTNEKLF
TRBJ2-7	TRBD2	TRBV4-2	ASSQLSGGAREQY
TRBJ2-7	TRBD2	TRBV4-3	ASSQGTSGSSYEQY
TRBJ1-2	-	TRBV5-5	ASSLAQAGTNYGYT
TRBJ2-1	TRBD2	TRBV25-1	ASSALGTSVSEQF
TRBJ2-1	TRBD2	TRBV5-6	ASSSWLAGSEQF